This T cell receptor (beta chain) is from a study of T cell changes during pregnancy in multiple sclerosis. The V gene's germline CDR1 is LNHDA and CDR2 SQIVND (reference sequence). This CDR3 contains 14 residues. V lost 5 bases to trimming and J lost 5 bases, with 16 bases between them. Only in-frame clones appear in the TCRdb table, and some are missing; sequencing was by immunoSEQ multiplex PCR. Seen here are about 28,000 clones, around nine tenths observed once, and the top ten hold under 8%. This receptor was obtained from a female donor with multiple sclerosis, enrolled in a pregnancy study. The sample was CD8+ T cells from peripheral blood mononuclear cells, taken before pregnancy. The rearrangement links TRBV19 to TRBJ2-7; the D is unclear. CDR3: CASSEKPYRDEQYF. The CDR3 bases are TGTGCCAGTAGTGAAAAGCCTTACCGCGACGAGCAGTACTTC.